This passage covers 29 T cell receptor beta chains from one sample sequenced in a study of blood T cell repertoires in COVID-19. This table comes from immunoSEQ multiplex PCR, and its TCRdb copy is limited to in-frame clones, with some not included. This table has over 150,000 clones, around nine tenths appearing once. Sequencing was carried out using peripheral blood. These receptor sequences come from a woman aged 65 to 85 with COVID-19, enrolled during active disease.

The rearrangement uses TRBV28 and TRBJ2-5; weak D call: TRBD1 (6 bases). Germline V gives CDR1 MDHEN, CDR2 SYDVKM. V lost 5 bases and J lost 4, with 14 bases in between. CDR3 length: 14 amino acids. CDR3 nucleotides: TGTGCCAGCAGTCCGGGGACAACTAGAGAGACCCAGTACTTC. Translation gives CASSPGTTRETQYF.

The chain is built from TRBV28 and TRBJ1-4; D may be TRBD1 (6 bases). The CDR3 is made up of 15 amino acids. Trimming pared 0 bases from V and 5 bases from J, leaving 10 bases between. Germline CDR1 is MDHEN and CDR2 is SYDVKM. CDR3 DNA: TGTGCCAGCAGTTTATGGGGACACAAGAATGAAAAACTGTTTTTT. Amino acids: CASSLWGHKNEKLFF. Full variable domain (remainder filled in from reference TRBV28 and TRBJ1-4): DVKVTQSSRYLVKRTGEKVFLECVQDMDHENMFWYRQDPGLGLRLIYFSYDVKMKEKGDIPEGYSVSREKKERFSLILESASTNQTSMYLCASSLWGHKNEKLFFGSGTQLSVL.

The rearrangement links TRBV2 to TRBJ1-1; TRBD1 might be the D (5 bases). The V end lost 6 bases, the J end lost 1 base, and 9 bases lay between the germline ends. Germline V gives CDR1 SNHLY, CDR2 FYNNEI. The CDR3 spans 13 residues. The CDR3 nucleotides are TGTGCCAGCAGATTAGACAGGAACACTGAAGCTTTCTTT. This codes for CASRLDRNTEAFF.

The CDR3 DNA sequence: TGTGCCAGCAGACCGGGACAGGGGGACGAGCAGTACTTC. Translation gives CASRPGQGDEQYF. This chain links TRBV6-5 with TRBJ2-7; 11 bases map to TRBD1. The germline CDR1 and CDR2 sequences are MNHEY and SVGAGI. This CDR3 is 13 amino acids long. V gave up 6 bases and J gave up 5 bases; unmatched junction bases: 3.

The CDR3 protein is CASSSRQTGELFF. The CDR3 DNA reads as TGCGCCAGCAGCTCTAGACAGACCGGGGAGCTGTTTTTT. The chain links TRBV5-1 to TRBJ2-2; tentatively, D is TRBD1 (5 bases). CDR3 length: 13 residues. Germline lookup yields CDR1 SGHRS and CDR2 YFSETQ. V was shortened by 3 bases and J by 5 bases, with 8 bases between the two germline ends.

This clone has a single count. The V call is TRBV19, the J call TRBJ1-2; D possibly corresponds to TRBD1 (6 bases). This CDR3 has 14 amino acids. The germline V and J ends were trimmed by 3 bases and 8 bases, with 16 bases remaining between them. Germline loops: CDR1 LNHDA, CDR2 SQIVND (reference sequence). The CDR3 loop is CASSIGRDIGGYTF. CDR3 DNA: TGTGCCAGTAGTATCGGCCGGGACATAGGGGGCTACACCTTC.

This clone was counted a single time. The rearrangement joins TRBV30 to TRBJ1-4; 8 bases agree with TRBD1. The CDR3 loop spans 14 amino acids. The germline gives CDR1 GTSNPN, CDR2 SVGIG (reference sequence). J lost 5 bases, V lost 5 bases, and 7 bases had no gene match. CDR3 bases: TGTGCCTGGGCCGGACAGGGAGGGAATGAAAAACTGTTTTTT. Its translation is CAWAGQGGNEKLFF.

This chain links TRBV6-6 with TRBJ1-1, with D tentatively TRBD1 (5 bases). V was shortened by 5 bases and J by 5 bases, with 9 bases between the two germline ends. Germline-derived CDR1 and CDR2 are MNHNY and SVGAGI (reference sequence). This CDR3 region has 12 residues. The CDR3 nucleotides read TGTGCCAGCAGTCCCAGGGTGACTGAAGCTTTCTTT. Translation gives CASSPRVTEAFF.

CDR3 nucleotide sequence: TGTGCCAGCAGAGTGAAACAGGGGGGGTACACTGAAGCTTTCTTT. Residues: CASRVKQGGYTEAFF. The chain carries TRBV6-5 and TRBJ1-1, with 8 bases aligning to TRBD1. J was trimmed by 3 bases and V by 6 bases; bases with no gene match: 9. CDR1 MNHEY and CDR2 SVGAGI come from the germline V gene. The CDR3 contains 15 residues.

The rearrangement links TRBV6-1 to TRBJ2-3; perhaps TRBD2 as D (7 bases). V lost 3 bases and J 6 bases, leaving 13 bases between the germline ends. The CDR3 extends over 14 amino acids. The V gene's germline CDR1 is MNHNS and CDR2 SASEGT. The CDR3 is CASSDRGGGDTQYF. The CDR3 nucleotides read TGTGCCAGCAGTGATCGGGGAGGGGGGGATACGCAGTATTTT.

The rearrangement links TRBV7-3 to TRBJ2-1, with 10 nucleotides matching TRBD2. CDR1 is SGHTA, CDR2 FQGTGA, per germline. The CDR3 is made up of 15 amino acids. J gave up 4 bases and V 5 bases, and 5 bases lay outside the gene matches. The CDR3: CASSNGLAEYNEQFF. The CDR3 DNA follows: TGTGCCAGCAGCAATGGACTAGCGGAGTACAATGAGCAGTTCTTC. The full variable domain, with the rest looked up from reference TRBV7-3 and TRBJ2-1, is GAGVSQTPSNKVTEKGKYVELRCDPISGHTALYWYRQSLGQGPEFLIYFQGTGAADDSGLPNDRFFAVRPEGSVSTLKIQRTERGDSAVYLCASSNGLAEYNEQFFGPGTRLTVL.

This clone was detected only a few times. This sequence joins TRBV5-1 and TRBJ2-7, with a tentative D call TRBD2 (5 bases). The ends were cut back, 4 bases at V and 0 bases at J, with 11 bases in the middle. Germline-derived CDR1 and CDR2 are SGHRS and YFSETQ. The CDR3 is made up of 14 amino acids. CDR3 DNA sequence: TGCGCCAGCAGCCTGGACGGGAACTCCTACGAGCAGTACTTC. As protein: CASSLDGNSYEQYF.

This sequence joins TRBV28 and TRBJ2-7; 7 bases agree with TRBD2. After removal of 3 bases from V and 2 bases from J, the junction contained 1 base not matched to a gene. Germline loops: CDR1 MDHEN, CDR2 SYDVKM. CDR3 length: 13 residues. For the CDR3, the DNA is TGTGCCAGCAGTTTGGGGGGGACCTACGAGCAGTACTTC. The encoded protein is CASSLGGTYEQYF.

The V call is TRBV11-3, the J call TRBJ2-7, with a possible D match to TRBD1 (6 bases). This CDR3 spans 13 amino acids. V was shortened by 3 bases and J by 2 bases, with 8 bases between the two germline ends. Per the germline V gene, CDR1 is SGHNT and CDR2 is YENEEA. CDR3 bases: TGTGCCAGCAGCTTCGGACAGACCTACGAGCAGTACTTC. Amino acids: CASSFGQTYEQYF.

The chain recombines TRBV4-2 with TRBJ2-5; D is ambiguous. The germline CDR1 and CDR2 sequences are LGHNA and YNFKEQ. The CDR3 length is 14 residues. Trimming took 2 bases from V and 5 from J, leaving 12 bases between them. DNA for the CDR3: TGTGCCAGCAGCCAAAAAGATCGGCGGGAGACCCAGTACTTC. This translates into CASSQKDRRETQYF.

The chain joins TRBV19 to TRBJ1-5; TRBD1 might be the D (5 bases). CDR3 size: 14 residues. Germline V gives CDR1 LNHDA, CDR2 SQIVND (reference sequence). Trimming took 7 bases from V and 3 from J, leaving 13 bases between them. The CDR3 coding sequence is TGTGCCAGTACCAAGGACACTTACAATCAGCCCCAGCATTTT. This encodes CASTKDTYNQPQHF.

This chain links TRBV2 with TRBJ1-4, with D uncertain. CDR1 SNHLY and CDR2 FYNNEI come from the germline V gene. V dropped 8 bases and J dropped 5 bases, with 15 bases sitting between them. The CDR3 is 14 amino acids. CDR3 region: CASRPGSGNEKLFF. CDR3 nucleotide sequence: TGTGCCAGCCGGCCGGGGTCAGGCAATGAAAAACTGTTTTTT.

V usage is TRBV5-1 and J usage is TRBJ2-1; possible D gene TRBD1, 6 bases. Germline assignment: CDR1 SGHRS and CDR2 YFSETQ. V lost 0 bases and J 5 bases, leaving 12 bases between the germline ends. The CDR3 spans 15 residues. The CDR3 reads CASSLGSGDHNEQFF. CDR3 DNA: TGCGCCAGCAGCTTGGGGTCAGGGGATCACAATGAGCAGTTCTTC.

This chain connects TRBV19 to TRBJ2-3, with 7 positions matching TRBD1. CDR3 size: 14 residues. Germline CDR1 LNHDA, CDR2 SQIVND (reference sequence). The V segment lost 3 bases and the J segment 6 bases; nucleotides outside the gene matches: 6. The CDR3 loop reads CASSIRGSQDTQYF. The CDR3 DNA reads TGTGCCAGTAGTATCAGGGGGTCCCAGGATACGCAGTATTTT.

The chain carries TRBV28 and TRBJ1-1, with TRBD1 as a possible D gene (6 bases). Germline V gives CDR1 MDHEN, CDR2 SYDVKM. The CDR3 is made up of 14 amino acids. V was clipped by 2 bases and J by 1 base, with 8 bases between them. This CDR3 reads CASSLGGQNTEAFF. CDR3 sequence (DNA): TGTGCCAGCAGTTTAGGGGGCCAGAACACTGAAGCTTTCTTT.

The V gene is TRBV6-4, the J gene TRBJ1-5, with TRBD1 matching 8 bases. The CDR3 sequence is 13 residues long. V lost 3 bases and J lost 7; bases outside the gene matches: 2. From germline, CDR1 is MRHNA and CDR2 SNTAGT. CDR3 region: CASSEQGAQPQHF. DNA for the CDR3: TGTGCCAGCAGTGAGCAGGGGGCGCAGCCCCAGCATTTT.

This chain joins TRBV19 and TRBJ2-7; D is possibly TRBD1 (5 bases). The CDR3 is 14 amino acids. Germline CDR1 and CDR2: LNHDA and SQIVND (reference sequence). Trimming removed 5 bases at V and 2 bases at J, with 13 bases between. Here the CDR3 DNA reads TGTGCCAGTAGTGACCCCAGGGTTACCTACGAGCAGTACTTC. This translates into CASSDPRVTYEQYF.

The chain has TRBV5-1 and TRBJ1-5, with 7 bases matching TRBD1. The CDR3 has 16 residues. Germline V CDR1 and CDR2: SGHRS, YFSETQ. V lost 3 bases to trimming and J lost 3 bases; unmatched junction nucleotides: 9. For the CDR3, the DNA is TGCGCCAGCAGCTGGGGGACAGAGGGGGTCAATCAGCCCCAGCATTTT. Its protein product is CASSWGTEGVNQPQHF. Supplemented by reference TRBV5-1 and TRBJ1-5, the full variable domain reads KAGVTQTPRYLIKTRGQQVTLSCSPISGHRSVSWYQQTPGQGLQFLFEYFSETQRNKGNFPGRFSGRQFSNSRSEMNVSTLELGDSALYLCASSWGTEGVNQPQHFGDGTRLSIL.

The chain links TRBV27 to TRBJ1-5; 8 nucleotides match TRBD1. CDR1 is MNHEY, CDR2 SMNVEV, per germline (reference sequence). The CDR3 totals 15 residues. The V and J ends lost 4 bases and 4 bases, in that order; junction bases with no gene match: 6. The CDR3 loop reads CASSSSGDRNQPQHF. The CDR3 DNA reads TGTGCCAGCAGTTCATCTGGGGACAGGAATCAGCCCCAGCATTTT.

This chain uses TRBV6-5 with TRBJ1-1, with 8 positions matching TRBD1. CDR1 and CDR2 (germline): MNHEY, SVGAGI. This CDR3 is 14 amino acids long. With V trimmed by 5 bases and J by 3 bases, 5 bases remained unmatched. Here the CDR3 reads CASSRTGWDTEAFF. Here the CDR3 DNA reads TGTGCCAGCAGTAGGACAGGGTGGGACACTGAAGCTTTCTTT.

This chain uses TRBV21-1 with TRBJ2-5; TRBD1, the D gene given by the table, was not confirmed from the DNA. TRBV21-1 is assigned pseudogene status. CDR3 length: 16 residues. CDR3: CASSKAGQGSGETQYF. The CDR3 bases are TGTGCCAGCAGCAAGGCGGGACAGGGGTCCGGGGAGACCCAGTACTTC.

The chain combines TRBV28 with TRBJ1-2; D not certain. CDR1 MDHEN and CDR2 SYDVKM come from the germline V gene. V was trimmed by 4 bases and J by 2 bases, leaving 11 bases between them. This CDR3 contains 14 residues. Here the CDR3 DNA reads TGTGCCAGCAGTTCCTCGGGAGTCAACTATGGCTACACCTTC. This sequence encodes CASSSSGVNYGYTF.

This clone came up once. This chain joins TRBV6-5 and TRBJ2-2; the match to TRBD2 covers 12 bases. Germline V lookup: CDR1 MNHEY, CDR2 SVGAGI. The V and J ends lost 4 bases and 5 bases, in that order; junction bases with no gene match: 2. CDR3 length: 15 residues. DNA of the CDR3: TGTGCCAGCAGTTCCCTAGCGGGAGGGACCGGGGAGCTGTTTTTT. Translation: CASSSLAGGTGELFF.

A single count supports this clone. The V gene is TRBV11-2, the J gene TRBJ2-7; D not certain. Germline V gene lookup returns CDR1 SGHAT and CDR2 FQNNGV. V lost 2 bases, J lost 5 bases, and 13 bases lay in between. The length of the CDR3 is 14 residues. CDR3 coding DNA: TGTGCCAGCAGCTTAACACCAATGGCCAACGAGCAGTACTTC. Translated: CASSLTPMANEQYF.